The 17 T cell receptor beta chains below come from one sample, sequenced in a study of T cell repertoires in cytomegalovirus infection. TCRdb redid the calling of the reads with MiXCR, one entry per CDR3 protein. The sample holds just under 300,000 distinct CDR3 sequences, roughly a tenth seen once. The source material was PBMCs. The receptors were sampled from a human donor in good health (CMV status not recorded). Some clones in this sample may be carry-over from other donors' samples.

The chain combines TRBV19 with TRBJ1-3; 8 bases map to TRBD1. V gave up 8 bases and J gave up 0 bases; unmatched junction bases: 6. The CDR3 runs 15 residues. From germline, CDR1 is LNHDA and CDR2 SQIVND (reference sequence). In DNA form, the CDR3 reads TGTGCCAGTGGGGACAGGCAAAACTCTGGAAACACCATATATTTT. This sequence encodes CASGDRQNSGNTIYF.

This clonotype was seen many times. Relative to the germline gene, one junction end is altered; a read error may explain this. The chain links TRBV6-1 to TRBJ2-2; D remains ambiguous. CDR3 length equals 15 residues. Germline V CDR1 and CDR2: MNHNS, SASEGT. Here the CDR3 reads CASREDLPPTGELFF. The CDR3, as DNA: TGTGCCAGCAGGGAAGACCTACCCCCCACCGGGGAGCTGTTTTTT.

This clonotype was seen a few times. V is TRBV19 and J is TRBJ1-5, with TRBD1 matching over 9 bases. The J segment lost 7 bases and the V segment lost 5 bases, leaving 9 bases of the junction unmatched. Germline-derived CDR1 and CDR2 are LNHDA and SQIVND (reference sequence). CDR3 length equals 15 residues. CDR3 nucleotide sequence: TGTGCCAGTAGTGTCCGGGACAGGGTAAACCAGCCCCAGCATTTT. Its translation is CASSVRDRVNQPQHF.

The sample holds many counts of this clonotype. The chain couples TRBV5-4 to TRBJ2-1; TRBD1 might be the D (6 bases). The CDR3 contains 16 residues. Trimming cost V 4 bases and J 5 bases, with 19 bases left between them. Germline V gene data show CDR1 as SGHNT and CDR2 as YYREEE (reference sequence). CDR3 DNA: TGTGCCAGCAGCCCCCGGATCGTCAGGACAGACAATGAGCAGTTCTTC. This sequence encodes CASSPRIVRTDNEQFF.

This clonotype was counted a few times. The chain combines TRBV20-1 with TRBJ1-2; D ambiguous. V dropped 4 bases and J dropped 6 bases, with 15 bases sitting between them. The germline V gene encodes CDR1 DFQATT and CDR2 SNEGSKA (reference sequence). The CDR3 runs to 13 residues. The CDR3 spells CSAIPWVPHGYTF. DNA for the CDR3: TGCAGTGCTATACCTTGGGTACCCCATGGCTACACCTTC.

At least ten counts were recorded for this clonotype. This rearrangement joins TRBV7-2 to TRBJ2-3; 11 bases agree with TRBD2. The junction had 14 bases not matched to a gene; V was cut back by 4 bases and J by 2 bases. CDR3 length equals 19 residues. Germline assignment: CDR1 SGHTA and CDR2 FQGNSA. CDR3 DNA sequence: TGTGCCAGCAGCTCACCTAGCGGGGGGTTGCCCCCTATCACAGATACGCAGTATTTT. This encodes CASSSPSGGLPPITDTQYF. Full variable domain (remainder filled in from reference TRBV7-2 and TRBJ2-3): GAGVSQSPSNKVTEKGKDVELRCDPISGHTALYWYRQSLGQGLEFLIYFQGNSAPDKSGLPSDRFSAERTGGSVSTLTIQRTQQEDSAVYLCASSSPSGGLPPITDTQYFGPGTRLTVL.

This clonotype was recorded a few times. The genes are TRBV20-1 and TRBJ2-2; D gene ambiguous. Trimming took 6 bases from V and 3 from J, leaving 8 bases between them. Germline assignment: CDR1 DFQATT and CDR2 SNEGSKA (reference sequence). CDR3 length equals 12 residues. CDR3 sequence reads: CSATTHTGELFF. The CDR3 DNA reads as TGCAGTGCCACAACGCACACCGGGGAGCTGTTTTTT.

Only one count was recorded for this clonotype. The V and J genes are TRBV27 and TRBJ2-1, with 9 bases aligning to TRBD2. This CDR3 spans 15 amino acids. The junction had 7 bases not matched to a gene; V was cut back by 6 bases and J by 4 bases. Germline values: CDR1 MNHEY, CDR2 SMNVEV (reference sequence). CDR3 sequence reads: CASRRTSGRYNEQFF. CDR3 sequence (DNA): TGTGCCAGCAGGAGAACTAGCGGGCGTTACAATGAGCAGTTCTTC.

This clonotype was counted at least ten times. The chain carries TRBV7-2 and TRBJ2-3; D is possibly TRBD2 (5 bases). Germline V gives CDR1 SGHTA, CDR2 FQGNSA. V was trimmed by 5 bases and J by 6 bases, leaving 24 bases between them. CDR3 length: 17 amino acids. For the CDR3, the DNA is TGTGCCAGCAGCATTGAAAGCGGCAGCCTACCCTTGGATACGCAGTATTTT. As protein: CASSIESGSLPLDTQYF.

At least ten counts were recorded for this clonotype. The chain is built from TRBV7-2 and TRBJ1-4; TRBD1 matches 8 bases. Germline V CDR1 and CDR2: SGHTA, FQGNSA. Germline trimming cut 6 bases from V and 14 bases from J; bases unmatched to any gene: 17. The CDR3 length is 15 residues. In DNA, the CDR3 is TGTGCCAGCAGTTTGGAGTGGACAGGGAAAAAGGGCCTGTTTTTT. It codes for CASSLEWTGKKGLFF.

The rearrangement uses TRBV19 and TRBJ1-1, with a weak D call TRBD1 (5 bases). The germline V and J ends were trimmed by 6 bases and 4 bases, with 21 bases remaining between them. The CDR3 length is 16 residues. Germline V lookup: CDR1 LNHDA, CDR2 SQIVND (reference sequence). DNA of the CDR3: TGTGCCAGTAGGGGACCTAGGGGTGGTAGGTCCACTGAAGCTTTCTTT. Translation: CASRGPRGGRSTEAFF.

With respect to this clonotype: This may be a read error, as it is one base from a much larger clone. The genes are TRBV28 and TRBJ2-5, with D hard to call. The germline V gene encodes CDR1 MDHEN and CDR2 SYDVKM. This CDR3 has 15 residues. V gave up 7 bases and J gave up 5 bases, with 20 bases separating them. CDR3 nucleotide sequence: TGTGCCAGCAATTTCTTGGCCGCTGGGGTCGAGACCCAGTACTTC. Translating gives CASNFLAAGVETQYF. Combining the CDR3 with reference TRBV28 and TRBJ2-5 gives the whole variable domain DVKVTQSSRYLVKRTGEKVFLECVQDMDHENMFWYRQDPGLGLRLIYFSYDVKMKEKGDIPEGYSVSREKKERFSLILESASTNQTSMYLCASNFLAAGVETQYFGPGTRLLVL.

This clonotype was picked up many times. J is TRBJ1-4 and V is TRBV7-9; D not certain. Trimming cost V 5 bases and J 5 bases, with 24 bases left between them. Germline lookup yields CDR1 SEHNR and CDR2 FQNEAQ (reference sequence). The CDR3 is 18 amino acids. The CDR3 reads CASSPIGMSEDGNEKLFF. In DNA, the CDR3 is TGTGCCAGCAGCCCGATAGGAATGTCGGAAGACGGAAATGAAAAACTGTTTTTT.

This clonotype was seen many times. The CDR3 loop reads CASSLEGRGMDSAFF. The CDR3 coding sequence is TGTGCCAGCAGCTTAGAGGGCAGGGGGATGGATTCGGCTTTCTTT. The chain carries TRBV7-6 and TRBJ1-1, with 7 bases identical to TRBD1. The CDR3 is made up of 15 amino acids. The trim removed 1 base at V and 11 bases at J, leaving 13 bases unmatched. CDR1 and CDR2 from the germline V gene are SGHVS and FNYEAQ.

The CDR3 coding sequence is TGTGCCAGCAGTTACCCAGGGGGCCGGTATGGCTACACCTTC. It codes for CASSYPGGRYGYTF. The genes are TRBV6-6 and TRBJ1-2, with TRBD1 matching over 8 bases. Germline V gene lookup returns CDR1 MNHNY and CDR2 SVGAGI (reference sequence). The trim removed 2 bases at V and 5 bases at J, leaving 4 bases unmatched. This CDR3 has 14 residues.

This clonotype was observed many times. The rearrangement links TRBV12-3 or TRBV12-4 to TRBJ2-3; 12 bases are a match to TRBD1. V was pared by 6 bases and J by 8 bases, with 9 bases of the junction left unmatched. The CDR3 is 15 amino acids. In DNA form, the CDR3 reads TGTGCCAGCAGCCAGGGGACAGGGGGCAGGGGTACGCAGTATTTT. Translating gives CASSQGTGGRGTQYF.

This clonotype was counted at least ten times. J is TRBJ1-3 and V is TRBV15; tentative D call: TRBD1 (5 bases). The V gene lost 3 bases and the J gene lost 0 bases, with 15 bases spanning the gap. The CDR3 contains 17 residues. Germline CDR1 LNHNV, CDR2 YYDKDF (reference sequence). DNA for the CDR3: TGTGCCACCAGCAGGGGCCCGGGACGCAACTCTGGAAACACCATATATTTT. Translating gives CATSRGPGRNSGNTIYF. Filled out from reference TRBV15 and TRBJ1-3, the complete variable domain reads DAMVIQNPRYQVTQFGKPVTLSCSQTLNHNVMYWYQQKSSQAPKLLFHYYDKDFNNEADTPDNFQSRRPNTSFCFLDIRSPGLGDTAMYLCATSRGPGRNSGNTIYFGEGSWLTVV.